Shown below are 32 T cell receptor beta chains from a single sample sequenced in a study of blood T cell repertoires in COVID-19. Libraries were prepared by immunoSEQ multiplex PCR; TCRdb keeps only in-frame clonotypes and omits some of them. The sample records 140,000 to 150,000 clones, about 85% being singletons. The source material was peripheral blood. The receptors shown here come from a human donor in a cohort sampled during active COVID-19.

The chain combines TRBV11-2 with TRBJ1-3; 11 nucleotides match TRBD1. CDR3 size: 16 residues. With V trimmed by 5 bases and J by 8 bases, 11 bases remained unmatched. The germline V gene encodes CDR1 SGHAT and CDR2 FQNNGV. The CDR3 here is CASSHLRGTGGDTIYF. The CDR3 nucleotides are TGTGCCAGCAGCCACTTGAGGGGGACAGGGGGAGACACCATATATTTT.

J is TRBJ1-1 and V is TRBV18; 10 bases are a match to TRBD1. The CDR3 has 15 residues. CDR1 and CDR2 (germline): KGHSH, LQKENI. After removal of 6 bases from V and 3 bases from J, the junction contained 7 bases not matched to a gene. Here the CDR3 DNA reads TGTGCCAGCTCGTCGACAGGGGGCTTGGACACTGAAGCTTTCTTT. Protein: CASSSTGGLDTEAFF.

The chain links TRBV5-1 to TRBJ1-1, with 9 bases lining up with TRBD1. Germline trimming cut 0 bases from V and 5 bases from J; bases unmatched to any gene: 5. The CDR3 consists of 15 residues. Germline V gives CDR1 SGHRS, CDR2 YFSETQ. Here the CDR3 DNA reads TGCGCCAGCAGCTTGGCCACGGGGACAGGGACTGAAGCTTTCTTT. Encoded protein: CASSLATGTGTEAFF.

The rearrangement uses TRBV2 and TRBJ1-1; 11 bases line up with TRBD1. The CDR3 totals 16 residues. V lost 6 bases and J lost 3; bases outside the gene matches: 9. Per the germline V gene, CDR1 is SNHLY and CDR2 is FYNNEI. CDR3 in DNA: TGTGCCAGCAGACTTTCTACGGGACAGGGGGACACTGAAGCTTTCTTT. Protein product: CASRLSTGQGDTEAFF.

The chain employs TRBV10-3 and TRBJ1-1; the D gene is possibly TRBD1 (5 bases). The germline CDR1 and CDR2 sequences are ENHRY and SYGVKD. Trimming pared 8 bases from V and 5 bases from J, leaving 18 bases between. The CDR3 has 14 amino acids. The CDR3 nucleotides read TGTGCCATCGGGGCACCGCGGGGAGGGACTGAAGCTTTCTTT. Translation gives CAIGAPRGGTEAFF.

The rearrangement uses TRBV12-3 or TRBV12-4 and TRBJ1-2; no reliable D call. Trimming pared 8 bases from V and 8 bases from J, leaving 6 bases between. The CDR3 runs 9 residues. The CDR3 here is CASSRGYTF. In nucleotides, the CDR3 is TGTGCCAGCTCGAGGGGCTACACCTTC.

Regarding this clone: The sample contains more than one DNA sequence encoding this CDR3. The chain links TRBV7-2 to TRBJ1-2; tentatively, D is TRBD1 (5 bases). Per the germline V gene, CDR1 is SGHTA and CDR2 is FQGNSA. Trimming shortened V by 4 bases and J by 3 bases, and 12 bases separated the two germline ends. This CDR3 comprises 14 residues. The CDR3 region is CASSSRTGDYGYTF. For the CDR3, the DNA is TGTGCCAGCAGCTCTAGGACGGGGGACTATGGCTACACCTTC.

The chain is built from TRBV6-4 and TRBJ1-1, with D possibly being TRBD1 (5 bases). The germline CDR1 and CDR2 sequences are MRHNA and SNTAGT. Between the trimmed V and J ends, which lost 5 bases and 5 bases, there was a span of 9 bases. This CDR3 comprises 12 residues. DNA of the CDR3: TGTGCCAGCAGTTTAAAGGGGACTGAAGCTTTCTTT. Protein product: CASSLKGTEAFF.

The CDR3 coding sequence is TGTGCCAGTTCTCCGGGACAGGGGTACACCTTC. Its translation is CASSPGQGYTF. The J gene is TRBJ1-2, the V gene TRBV12-3 or TRBV12-4; 10 bases line up with TRBD1. This CDR3 comprises 11 residues. Germline trimming cut 9 bases from V and 11 bases from J; bases unmatched to any gene: 6.

This clone was observed a single time. The chain has TRBV19 and TRBJ1-5; possibly TRBD1 for D (6 bases). Germline CDR1 LNHDA, CDR2 SQIVND (reference sequence). Trimming cost V 7 bases and J 5 bases, with 9 bases left between them. This CDR3 is built from 12 residues. CDR3 bases: TGTGCCAGTAACCAGGGGTATCAGCCCCAGCATTTT. Amino acid sequence: CASNQGYQPQHF.

V and J are TRBV7-2 and TRBJ1-2; D possibly corresponds to TRBD1 (6 bases). There are 14 residues in the CDR3. V lost 7 bases to trimming and J lost 3 bases, with 15 bases between them. The germline CDR1 and CDR2 sequences are SGHTA and FQGNSA. Here the CDR3 reads CASIQGRVDYGYTF. Here the CDR3 DNA reads TGTGCCAGCATCCAGGGGAGGGTGGACTATGGCTACACCTTC.

This chain connects TRBV5-1 to TRBJ2-1, with 10 bases fitting TRBD1. The CDR3 length is 15 residues. CDR1 and CDR2 (germline): SGHRS, YFSETQ. V lost 5 bases and J lost 5; bases outside the gene matches: 7. CDR3 nucleotides: TGCGCCAGCAGGTCACCCGGGACAGGGGACAATGAGCAGTTCTTC. Translated, it gives CASRSPGTGDNEQFF.

Notes on this clone: Additional DNA sequences in this sample encode the identical CDR3. The chain has TRBV7-2 and TRBJ2-3; 9 nucleotides line up with TRBD1. V was clipped by 5 bases and J by 1 base; unmatched bases: 4. The V gene's germline CDR1 is SGHTA and CDR2 FQGNSA. The CDR3 loop spans 15 amino acids. CDR3 region: CASSTRTGGTDTQYF. The CDR3 DNA reads TGTGCCAGCAGCACCCGGACAGGGGGCACAGATACGCAGTATTTT.

The gene calls are TRBV28 and TRBJ2-1, with TRBD1 as a possible D gene (5 bases). The CDR3 contains 15 residues. CDR1 is MDHEN, CDR2 SYDVKM, per germline. Trimming took 5 bases from V and 2 from J, leaving 13 bases between them. The CDR3 is CASSTTGFAYNEQFF. For the CDR3, the DNA is TGTGCCAGCAGTACTACAGGTTTTGCCTACAATGAGCAGTTCTTC.

In the case of this clone: The identical CDR3 is also encoded by other nucleotide sequences in the sample. The rearrangement links TRBV5-1 to TRBJ2-5, with 9 bases that match TRBD1. The germline V gene encodes CDR1 SGHRS and CDR2 YFSETQ. The CDR3 covers 13 residues. J was trimmed by 4 bases and V by 7 bases; bases with no gene match: 5. CDR3 DNA sequence: TGCGCCAGCTCACAGGGGGCAAGAGAGACCCAGTACTTC. Protein: CASSQGARETQYF.

V is TRBV19 and J is TRBJ1-1; D may be TRBD1 (5 bases). With 5 bases removed from V and 2 bases from J, the gap between germline ends came to 12 bases. In germline, CDR1 is LNHDA, CDR2 SQIVND (reference sequence). The CDR3 loop spans 14 amino acids. CDR3 coding DNA: TGTGCCAGTAGTGCAAGACAGCTCAACACTGAAGCTTTCTTT. Translated, it gives CASSARQLNTEAFF. Full variable domain (remainder filled in from reference TRBV19 and TRBJ1-1): DGGITQSPKYLFRKEGQNVTLSCEQNLNHDAMYWYRQDPGQGLRLIYYSQIVNDFQKGDIAEGYSVSREKKESFPLTVTSAQKNPTAFYLCASSARQLNTEAFFGQGTRLTVV.

The V and J genes are TRBV7-2 and TRBJ1-6; weak D call: TRBD1 (5 bases). The CDR3 loop spans 16 amino acids. V was pared by 1 base and J by 9 bases, with 16 bases between. CDR1 is SGHTA, CDR2 FQGNSA, per germline. The CDR3 reads CASSLEFTGGGSPLHF. The CDR3 bases are TGTGCCAGCAGCTTAGAGTTCACGGGGGGGGGTTCACCCCTCCACTTT.

This clone was counted once. The chain couples TRBV5-8 to TRBJ1-2; perhaps TRBD1 as D (5 bases). Germline V gene data show CDR1 as SGHTS and CDR2 as YDEGEE. CDR3 size: 18 residues. The ends were cut back, 4 bases at V and 6 bases at J, with 28 bases in the middle. The CDR3 spells CASSPPSWVREEGHGYTF. CDR3 sequence (DNA): TGTGCCAGCAGCCCTCCGTCGTGGGTCAGGGAAGAAGGGCATGGCTACACCTTC.

The chain uses TRBV3-1 (or the pseudogene TRBV3-2) and TRBJ2-5; maybe TRBD1 (6 bases). V gave up 4 bases and J gave up 3 bases, with 9 bases separating them. Germline values: CDR1 LGHDT, CDR2 YNNKEL (reference sequence). This CDR3 comprises 13 residues. CDR3 DNA sequence: TGTGCCAGCAGCCTCCGACAGGAAGAGACCCAGTACTTC. Residues: CASSLRQEETQYF.

The chain combines TRBV6-4 with TRBJ1-2; maybe TRBD1 (5 bases). V was pared by 0 bases and J by 14 bases, with 13 bases between. From germline, CDR1 is MRHNA and CDR2 SNTAGT. The CDR3 has 12 residues. The CDR3 DNA reads TGTGCCAGCAGTGACTCGGGGGGAGTAAGGACCTTC. Translation: CASSDSGGVRTF.

The chain employs TRBV11-2 and TRBJ1-2; TRBD1 matches at 9 bases. Germline lookup yields CDR1 SGHAT and CDR2 FQNNGV. CDR3 length equals 14 residues. V lost 6 bases, J lost 7 bases, and 9 bases stayed unmatched. CDR3: CASSPTGGRFGYTF. The DNA of the CDR3 is TGTGCCAGCAGTCCGACAGGGGGACGTTTTGGCTACACCTTC.

As for this clone: This sample also contains other DNA sequences that code for the same CDR3. This chain uses TRBV6-2 or TRBV6-3 with TRBJ1-3; maybe TRBD1 (6 bases). The CDR3 loop spans 14 amino acids. Trimming cost V 3 bases and J 2 bases, with 8 bases left between them. Germline CDR1 is MNHEY and CDR2 is SVGEGT. CDR3 sequence reads: CASSYPGAGNTIYF. Here the CDR3 DNA reads TGTGCCAGCAGTTATCCAGGGGCTGGAAACACCATATATTTT.

The rearrangement joins TRBV19 to TRBJ1-1, with unresolved D. Germline V gives CDR1 LNHDA, CDR2 SQIVND (reference sequence). The CDR3 sequence is 13 residues long. V was cut by 3 bases and J by 1 base, with 6 bases left in between. CDR3 nucleotide sequence: TGTGCCAGTAGTATTTCCAGGAACACTGAAGCTTTCTTT. Its translation is CASSISRNTEAFF.

The chain combines TRBV7-7 with TRBJ2-1; the D gene is possibly TRBD2 (5 bases). Per germline, CDR1 SSHAT and CDR2 FNYEAQ (reference sequence). There are 13 residues in the CDR3. Trimming shortened V by 3 bases and J by 7 bases, and 10 bases separated the two germline ends. CDR3: CASSLVRENEQFF. The CDR3 nucleotides read TGTGCCAGCAGCTTGGTCCGGGAAAATGAGCAGTTCTTC.

The chain carries TRBV30 and TRBJ1-2, with D perhaps TRBD1 (5 bases). V lost 4 bases, J lost 4 bases, and 13 bases lay in between. Germline CDR1 and CDR2: GTSNPN and SVGIG (reference sequence). CDR3 size: 13 residues. DNA for the CDR3: TGTGCCTGGAACCCCCCGGGACTCTATGGCTACACCTTC. Amino acids: CAWNPPGLYGYTF.

J is TRBJ1-1 and V is TRBV6-2 or TRBV6-3; D is possibly TRBD1 (6 bases). Germline-derived CDR1 and CDR2 are MNHEY and SVGEGT. Trimming pared 6 bases from V and 1 base from J, leaving 12 bases between. CDR3 size: 14 residues. The CDR3 DNA reads TGTGCCAGCAGCCCGGGGGGGCCGAACACTGAAGCTTTCTTT. Amino acids: CASSPGGPNTEAFF.

As concerns this clone: One junction end disagrees with the germline gene, perhaps due to a read error. This chain links TRBV7-7 with TRBJ1-5; D gene ambiguous. Germline values: CDR1 SSHAT, CDR2 FNYEAQ (reference sequence). The CDR3 sequence is 16 residues long. This CDR3 is CASSPSGRVSNQPQHF. CDR3 in DNA: TGTGCTAGCAGCCCATCGGGGAGGGTGAGCAATCAGCCCCAGCATTTT.

J is TRBJ1-1 and V is TRBV9; tentative D call: TRBD1 (6 bases). Germline values: CDR1 SGDLS, CDR2 YYNGEE. The CDR3 extends over 15 amino acids. V lost 2 bases, J lost 0 bases, and 11 bases lay in between. For the CDR3, the DNA is TGTGCCAGCAGCGTTAGGGGACACGTGAACACTGAAGCTTTCTTT. Amino acid sequence: CASSVRGHVNTEAFF.

V gene TRBV2 combines with J gene TRBJ1-2; possibly TRBD1 for D (5 bases). V gave up 2 bases and J gave up 1 base, with 11 bases separating them. This CDR3 comprises 15 residues. CDR1 SNHLY and CDR2 FYNNEI come from the germline V gene. The CDR3: CASSERDLLNYGYTF. Written as DNA, the CDR3 is TGTGCCAGCAGTGAACGGGACTTACTTAACTATGGCTACACCTTC.

Only a few counts were recorded for this clone. This chain connects TRBV5-1 to TRBJ2-3; TRBD2 agrees at 8 bases. This CDR3 comprises 15 residues. With V trimmed by 4 bases and J by 4 bases, 8 bases remained unmatched. Germline assignment: CDR1 SGHRS and CDR2 YFSETQ. The CDR3 DNA reads TGCGCCAGCAGCCCTAGGACTAGCTTCCCAGATACGCAGTATTTT. This codes for CASSPRTSFPDTQYF.

The chain uses TRBV19 and TRBJ2-4, with 12 nucleotides matching TRBD2. This CDR3 region has 15 residues. Trimming removed 7 bases from V and 3 bases from J; junction bases left unmatched: 4. The germline CDR1 and CDR2 sequences are LNHDA and SQIVND (reference sequence). CDR3: CASTLAGGSKNIQYF. The CDR3 DNA sequence: TGTGCCAGTACGCTAGCGGGGGGGAGCAAAAACATTCAGTACTTC. The complete variable domain, with remaining parts taken from reference TRBV19 and TRBJ2-4, reads DGGITQSPKYLFRKEGQNVTLSCEQNLNHDAMYWYRQDPGQGLRLIYYSQIVNDFQKGDIAEGYSVSREKKESFPLTVTSAQKNPTAFYLCASTLAGGSKNIQYFGAGTRLSVL.

The chain joins TRBV12-3 or TRBV12-4 to TRBJ1-3; the match to TRBD1 covers 9 bases. CDR3 size: 11 residues. V trimming: 7 bases; J trimming: 16 bases; junction bases outside the gene matches: 8. CDR3 amino acids: CASTSRDRVYF. The CDR3 nucleotides read TGTGCCAGCACCAGCCGGGACAGGGTTTATTTT.